This TCR beta chain comes out of a study of blood T cells in healthy people across ages. There are a few counts of this clonotype. A sample-barcoded 5' primer and a J-beta primer mix were used in a second PCR of roughly 6 to 12 cycles. TCRdb itself ran the 5' RACE reads through MiXCR, one entry per CDR3 protein. The data show roughly 700,000 distinct CDR3 sequences, approximately 25% seen once. Trimming took 0 bases from V and 5 from J, leaving 11 bases between them. CDR3 size: 14 residues. Looked up from germline, CDR1 is SGHKS and CDR2 is YYEKEE (reference sequence). The data also belong to a second study, concerning T cells of mothers and their children.

The rearrangement joins TRBV5-5 to TRBJ2-5; D gene uncertain. Sequenced material: blood. This receptor was taken from a boy between 10 and 17 years old in good health. This CDR3 reads CASSLEGRKETQYF. The CDR3 DNA follows: TGTGCCAGCAGCTTGGAGGGAAGGAAGGAGACCCAGTACTTC.